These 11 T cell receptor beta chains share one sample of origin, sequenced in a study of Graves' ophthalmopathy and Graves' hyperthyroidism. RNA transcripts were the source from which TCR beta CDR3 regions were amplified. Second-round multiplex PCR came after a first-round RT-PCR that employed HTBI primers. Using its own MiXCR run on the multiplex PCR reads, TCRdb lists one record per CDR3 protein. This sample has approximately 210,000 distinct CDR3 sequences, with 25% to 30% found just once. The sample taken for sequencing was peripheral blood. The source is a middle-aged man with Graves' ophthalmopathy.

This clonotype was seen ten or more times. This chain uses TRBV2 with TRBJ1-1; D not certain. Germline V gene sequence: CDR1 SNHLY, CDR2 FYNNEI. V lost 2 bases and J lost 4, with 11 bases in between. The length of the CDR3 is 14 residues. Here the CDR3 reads CASSESWWSTEAFF. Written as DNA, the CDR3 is TGTGCCAGCAGTGAATCGTGGTGGAGCACTGAAGCTTTCTTT.

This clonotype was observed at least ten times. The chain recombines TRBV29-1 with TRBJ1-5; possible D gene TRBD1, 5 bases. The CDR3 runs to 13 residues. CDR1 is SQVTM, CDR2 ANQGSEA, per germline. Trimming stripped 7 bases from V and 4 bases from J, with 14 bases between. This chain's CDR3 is CSARAGVNQPQHF. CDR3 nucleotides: TGCAGCGCTAGGGCGGGGGTAAATCAGCCCCAGCATTTT.

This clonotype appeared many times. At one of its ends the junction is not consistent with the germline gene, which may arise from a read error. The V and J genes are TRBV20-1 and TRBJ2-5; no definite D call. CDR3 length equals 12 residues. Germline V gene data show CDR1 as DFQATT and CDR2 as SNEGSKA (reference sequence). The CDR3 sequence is CSARAEQETQYF. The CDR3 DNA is TGCAGTGCAAGAGCAGAACAAGAGACCCAGTACTTC.

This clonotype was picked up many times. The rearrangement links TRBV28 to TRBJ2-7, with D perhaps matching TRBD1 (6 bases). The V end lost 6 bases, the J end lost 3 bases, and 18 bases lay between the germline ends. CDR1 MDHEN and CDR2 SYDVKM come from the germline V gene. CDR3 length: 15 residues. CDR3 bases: TGTGCCAGCAGATCCGACAGGTTCGACAGCTACGAGCAGTACTTC. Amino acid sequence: CASRSDRFDSYEQYF.

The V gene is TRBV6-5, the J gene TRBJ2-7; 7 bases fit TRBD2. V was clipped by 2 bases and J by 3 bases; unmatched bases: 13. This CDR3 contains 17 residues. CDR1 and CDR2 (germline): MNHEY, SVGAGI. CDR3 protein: CASSYPYSSGVDYEQYF. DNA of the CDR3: TGTGCCAGCAGTTACCCCTATTCTAGCGGAGTGGACTACGAGCAGTACTTC.

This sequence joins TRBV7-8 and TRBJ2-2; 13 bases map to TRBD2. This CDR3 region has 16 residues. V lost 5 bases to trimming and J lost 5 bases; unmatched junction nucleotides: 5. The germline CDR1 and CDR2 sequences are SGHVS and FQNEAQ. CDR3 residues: CASSLWTSGSTGELFF. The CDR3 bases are TGTGCCAGCAGCCTATGGACTAGCGGGAGTACCGGGGAGCTGTTTTTT.

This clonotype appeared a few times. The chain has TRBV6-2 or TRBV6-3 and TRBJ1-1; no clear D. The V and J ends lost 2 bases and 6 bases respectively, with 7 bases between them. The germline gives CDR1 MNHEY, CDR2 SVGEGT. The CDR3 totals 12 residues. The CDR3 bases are TGTGCCAGCAGTTACGGGATCGCTGAAGCTTTCTTT. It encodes CASSYGIAEAFF.

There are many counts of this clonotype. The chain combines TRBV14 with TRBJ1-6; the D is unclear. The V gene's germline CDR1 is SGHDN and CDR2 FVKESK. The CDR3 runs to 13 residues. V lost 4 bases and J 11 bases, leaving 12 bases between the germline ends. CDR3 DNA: TGTGCCAGCAGCCTTACAACCAATCCACCCCTCCACTTT. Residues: CASSLTTNPPLHF.

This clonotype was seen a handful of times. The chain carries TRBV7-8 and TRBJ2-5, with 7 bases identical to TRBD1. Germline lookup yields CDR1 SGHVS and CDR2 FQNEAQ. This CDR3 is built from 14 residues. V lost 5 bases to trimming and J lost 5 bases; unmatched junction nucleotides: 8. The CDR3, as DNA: TGTGCCAGCAGCATAAGGGACAGAGAGGAGACCCAGTACTTC. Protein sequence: CASSIRDREETQYF.

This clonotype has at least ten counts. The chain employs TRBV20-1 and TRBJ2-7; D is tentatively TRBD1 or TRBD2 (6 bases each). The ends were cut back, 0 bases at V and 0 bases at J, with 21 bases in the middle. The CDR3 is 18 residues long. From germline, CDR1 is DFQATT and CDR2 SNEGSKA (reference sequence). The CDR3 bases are TGCAGTGCTAGAGATTCTTGGGGGCGGGGCGGTAACTCCTACGAGCAGTACTTC. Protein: CSARDSWGRGGNSYEQYF.

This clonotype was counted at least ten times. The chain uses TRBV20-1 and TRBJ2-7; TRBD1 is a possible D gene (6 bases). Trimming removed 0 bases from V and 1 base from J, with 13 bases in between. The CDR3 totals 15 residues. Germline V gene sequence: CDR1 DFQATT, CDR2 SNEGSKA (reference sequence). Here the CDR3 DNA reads TGCAGTGCTAGAGATCGACAGGTGCTTTCCTACGAGCAGTACTTC. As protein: CSARDRQVLSYEQYF.